The 6 T cell receptor beta chains listed next were all sequenced from one sample in a study of cytomegalovirus exposure and HLA in healthy donors. The PCR ran on 60 Vbeta and 13 Jbeta primers. The data were produced by immunoSEQ multiplex PCR, yet TCRdb's version contains in-frame clones alone and is incomplete. The sample carries fewer than 150,000 clones, 78% recorded once. Material: PBMCs. These receptors all stem from a woman in her thirties or forties in good health and CMV-seropositive.

The chain couples TRBV19 to TRBJ2-1, with TRBD2 matching 7 bases. Germline CDR1 reads LNHDA; CDR2 reads SQIVND (reference sequence). This CDR3 is 15 amino acids long. Losses at the gene ends were 5 bases for V and 6 bases for J; bases not matched to a gene: 10. The CDR3 DNA reads as TGTGCCAGTAGTGCCGGGGCTAGCGGAGCCAATGAGCAGTTCTTC. It yields the protein CASSAGASGANEQFF. Drawing the rest from reference TRBV19 and TRBJ2-1, the complete variable domain is DGGITQSPKYLFRKEGQNVTLSCEQNLNHDAMYWYRQDPGQGLRLIYYSQIVNDFQKGDIAEGYSVSREKKESFPLTVTSAQKNPTAFYLCASSAGASGANEQFFGPGTRLTVL.

This clone showed up just once. The CDR3 sequence is CSVGGRANTGELFF. The CDR3 region has the DNA TGCAGCGTTGGAGGCAGGGCGAACACCGGGGAGCTGTTTTTT. The chain recombines TRBV29-1 with TRBJ2-2, with D tentatively TRBD1 (5 bases). CDR3 length equals 14 residues. The germline V and J ends were trimmed by 4 bases and 0 bases, with 9 bases remaining between them. CDR1 is SQVTM and CDR2 is ANQGSEA in the germline V gene.

This chain links TRBV10-3 with TRBJ2-7; possibly TRBD1 for D (6 bases). Germline V CDR1 and CDR2: ENHRY, SYGVKD. This CDR3 region has 15 residues. Trimming took 10 bases from V and 1 from J, leaving 20 bases between them. The CDR3 loop is CATKSRDRNSYEQYF. The CDR3, as DNA: TGTGCCACCAAATCCCGAGACAGGAATTCCTACGAGCAGTACTTC.

Notes on this clone: The sample carries other DNA sequences with the same CDR3. J is TRBJ2-1 and V is TRBV5-1, with 8 bases lining up with TRBD2. The CDR3 consists of 16 residues. CDR1 SGHRS and CDR2 YFSETQ come from the germline V gene. The J segment lost 4 bases and the V segment lost 0 bases, leaving 6 bases of the junction unmatched. The CDR3 nucleotides are TGCGCCAGCAGCTTGGCCGGTTTAGCGGGGTACAATGAGCAGTTCTTC. It is translated as CASSLAGLAGYNEQFF.

This clone was counted only a few times. The gene calls are TRBV7-2 and TRBJ2-5; no firm D call. Germline CDR1 reads SGHTA; CDR2 reads FQGNSA. CDR3 length equals 14 residues. Trimming cost V 3 bases and J 3 bases, with 11 bases left between them. In DNA form, the CDR3 reads TGTGCCAGCAGCTTTTTCGGGTCCAAAGAGACCCAGTACTTC. Encoded protein: CASSFFGSKETQYF.

This chain uses TRBV29-1 with TRBJ2-1; perhaps TRBD2 as D (5 bases). CDR1 is SQVTM, CDR2 ANQGSEA, per germline. V shed 6 bases and J shed 7 bases, with 16 bases lying between them. The CDR3 is 13 residues long. CDR3 amino acids: CSVGNGEWNEQFF. The CDR3 DNA sequence: TGCAGCGTGGGGAACGGGGAGTGGAATGAGCAGTTCTTC.